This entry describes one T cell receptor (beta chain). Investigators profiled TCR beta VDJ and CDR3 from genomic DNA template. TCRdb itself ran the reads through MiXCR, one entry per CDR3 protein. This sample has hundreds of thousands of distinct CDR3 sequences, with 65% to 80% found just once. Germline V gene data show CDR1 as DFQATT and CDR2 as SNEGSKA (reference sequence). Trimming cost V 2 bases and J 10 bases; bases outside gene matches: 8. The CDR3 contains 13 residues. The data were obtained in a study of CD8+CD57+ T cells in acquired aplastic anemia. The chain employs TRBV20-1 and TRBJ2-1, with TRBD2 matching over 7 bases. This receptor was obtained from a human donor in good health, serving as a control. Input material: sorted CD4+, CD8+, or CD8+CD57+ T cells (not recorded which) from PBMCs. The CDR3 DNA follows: TGCAGTGCTAGAACCCAGCGGGGCGCGGAGCAGTTCTTC. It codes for CSARTQRGAEQFF.